Presented here are 24 T cell receptor beta chains from one specimen sequenced in a study of response to subunit inactivated influenza vaccine. MiXCR was run by TCRdb on the RT-PCR reads, yielding one entry per CDR3 protein. The table has around 600,000 distinct CDR3 sequences, around 11% seen once. The sample was also reused in another study, on T cells expressing NK-cell markers. That work adds: 5'RACE template switching built TCR beta cDNA with unique molecular identifiers.

Sequenced here: PBMCs from blood, sampled on the day of vaccination. The receptor set was obtained from a man aged 45-65 years who received an inactivated influenza vaccine.

There are many counts of this clonotype. The J gene is TRBJ2-5, the V gene TRBV28; weak D call: TRBD1 (6 bases). Germline lookup yields CDR1 MDHEN and CDR2 SYDVKM. The V end was cut by 4 bases, the J end by 3 bases, with 9 bases between. The CDR3 contains 13 residues. DNA for the CDR3: TGTGCCAGCAGTTCAGGACAGAAAGAGACCCAGTACTTC. Residues: CASSSGQKETQYF.

J is TRBJ1-5 and V is TRBV7-9, with no clear D. In germline, CDR1 is SEHNR, CDR2 FQNEAQ (reference sequence). The CDR3 covers 13 residues. The V end was cut by 4 bases, the J end by 10 bases, with 14 bases between. The CDR3 protein is CASSSQTGQPQHF. The DNA for the CDR3 is TGTGCCAGCAGCTCCCAGACTGGGCAACCCCAGCATTTT.

Only a few counts were recorded for this clonotype. This rearrangement joins TRBV3-1 to TRBJ1-1; D possibly corresponds to TRBD1 (6 bases). The V and J ends lost 3 bases and 8 bases respectively, with 13 bases between them. This CDR3 has 13 residues. Germline V gene sequence: CDR1 LGHDT, CDR2 YNNKEL (reference sequence). CDR3 sequence (DNA): TGTGCCAGCAGCCAGATGCGAGACAGGGAAGCTTTCTTT. Its protein is CASSQMRDREAFF.

This clonotype was counted between two and nine times. The chain recombines TRBV3-1 with TRBJ1-6; 8 nucleotides line up with TRBD1. The germline CDR1 and CDR2 sequences are LGHDT and YNNKEL (reference sequence). CDR3 length: 15 residues. V gave up 4 bases and J gave up 10 bases; unmatched junction bases: 9. The CDR3: CASSLQGEVGSPLHF. The CDR3 DNA sequence: TGTGCCAGCAGCCTACAGGGGGAAGTTGGGTCACCCCTCCACTTT. Together with reference TRBV3-1 and TRBJ1-6, the CDR3 gives the full variable domain: DTAVSQTPKYLVTQMGNDKSIKCEQNLGHDTMYWYKQDSKKFLKIMFSYNNKELIINETVPNRFSPKSPDKAHLNLHINSLELGDSAVYFCASSLQGEVGSPLHFGNGTRLTVT.

This clonotype showed up just a few times. The chain recombines TRBV5-5 with TRBJ2-5; no definite D call. Germline lookup yields CDR1 SGHKS and CDR2 YYEKEE (reference sequence). The CDR3 is 17 residues long. Trimming pared 0 bases from V and 5 bases from J, leaving 20 bases between. CDR3 region: CASSLGGFSGPRETQYF. CDR3 nucleotides: TGTGCCAGCAGCTTGGGTGGGTTTTCTGGACCCAGGGAGACCCAGTACTTC.

The chain links TRBV5-6 to TRBJ2-1, with D unclear. The germline CDR1 and CDR2 sequences are SGHDT and YYEEEE. Trimming pared 1 base from V and 0 bases from J, leaving 11 bases between. The length of the CDR3 is 16 residues. The CDR3 DNA sequence: TGTGCCAGCAGCTTGAGGCGACTGAGCTCCTACAATGAGCAGTTCTTC. The encoded protein is CASSLRRLSSYNEQFF.

This clonotype came up a few times. The J gene is TRBJ2-7, the V gene TRBV11-2, with TRBD2 matching over 15 bases. The CDR3 loop spans 18 amino acids. Germline V gene sequence: CDR1 SGHAT, CDR2 FQNNGV. The junction had 9 bases not matched to a gene; V was cut back by 3 bases and J by 3 bases. The CDR3 is CASSLRTSGGGSYYEQYF. Here the CDR3 DNA reads TGTGCCAGCAGCTTGAGGACTAGCGGGGGGGGGTCCTACTACGAGCAGTACTTC.

The gene calls are TRBV6-2 or TRBV6-3 and TRBJ1-4; D remains ambiguous. The CDR3 is 14 residues long. V gave up 6 bases and J gave up 2 bases, with 10 bases separating them. Germline V CDR1 and CDR2: MNHEY, SVGEGT. CDR3 loop: CASSLRRTNEKLFF. The CDR3 nucleotides are TGTGCCAGCAGCCTTCGTAGGACTAATGAAAAACTGTTTTTT.

This clonotype has a count of ten or more. The CDR3 sequence is CASRTTGLAGGMQYF. CDR3 bases: TGTGCCAGCAGGACGACGGGACTAGCGGGAGGAATGCAGTATTTT. The gene calls are TRBV28 and TRBJ2-3; 15 nucleotides align to TRBD2. CDR1 is MDHEN and CDR2 is SYDVKM in the germline V gene. J gave up 11 bases and V 6 bases, and 9 bases lay outside the gene matches. The CDR3 covers 15 residues.

The chain uses TRBV29-1 and TRBJ2-7, with 10 bases fitting TRBD1. This CDR3 spans 13 amino acids. V gave up 2 bases and J gave up 6 bases; unmatched junction bases: 4. CDR1 is SQVTM and CDR2 is ANQGSEA in the germline V gene. CDR3 DNA: TGCAGCGTTGAAAAGGACAGGGGGGCCGAGCAGTACTTC. As protein: CSVEKDRGAEQYF.

This clonotype was counted only a few times. The V call is TRBV7-2, the J call TRBJ2-7; 10 bases agree with TRBD1. The CDR3 has 15 residues. Germline V lookup: CDR1 SGHTA, CDR2 FQGNSA. Unmatched junction bases numbered 7, after V lost 5 bases and J lost 3 bases. The CDR3 sequence is CASSRFRDRGYEQYF. The CDR3 DNA reads as TGTGCCAGCAGCCGATTCCGGGACAGGGGCTACGAGCAGTACTTC. Full variable domain (remainder filled in from reference TRBV7-2 and TRBJ2-7): GAGVSQSPSNKVTEKGKDVELRCDPISGHTALYWYRQSLGQGLEFLIYFQGNSAPDKSGLPSDRFSAERTGGSVSTLTIQRTQQEDSAVYLCASSRFRDRGYEQYFGPGTRLTVT.

The V call is TRBV10-3, the J call TRBJ1-4; D is perhaps TRBD1 (5 bases). In germline, CDR1 is ENHRY, CDR2 SYGVKD. Trimming took off 2 bases at V and 8 bases at J, with 9 bases between the two ends. This CDR3 has 13 amino acids. The CDR3 sequence is CAISEGTREKLFF. As DNA, the CDR3 is TGTGCCATCAGTGAGGGGACTCGGGAAAAACTGTTTTTT.

CDR3 region: CSAREPSGTHQETQYF. CDR3 coding DNA: TGCAGTGCTAGAGAGCCGAGCGGGACCCACCAAGAGACCCAGTACTTC. The J gene is TRBJ2-5, the V gene TRBV20-1; 7 positions match TRBD2. This CDR3 contains 16 residues. V lost 0 bases, J lost 0 bases, and 7 bases stayed unmatched. The germline V gene encodes CDR1 DFQATT and CDR2 SNEGSKA (reference sequence).

This clonotype appeared a few times. The V and J genes are TRBV7-8 and TRBJ2-7; 9 positions match TRBD1. Germline V gene lookup returns CDR1 SGHVS and CDR2 FQNEAQ. J was trimmed by 3 bases and V by 1 base; bases with no gene match: 4. This CDR3 contains 15 residues. The CDR3 bases are TGTGCCAGCAGCTTAGGTAGGACAGGGGTCTACGAGCAGTACTTC. It is translated as CASSLGRTGVYEQYF.

This clonotype was counted between two and nine times. The V gene is TRBV9, the J gene TRBJ2-4, with TRBD1 identical over 10 bases. The germline CDR1 and CDR2 sequences are SGDLS and YYNGEE. The CDR3 covers 16 residues. Trimming removed 4 bases from V and 3 bases from J; junction bases left unmatched: 7. In DNA form, the CDR3 reads TGTGCCAGCAGCCCCCCCGGGACAGGGGTCAAAAACATTCAGTACTTC. Its translation: CASSPPGTGVKNIQYF.

The gene calls are TRBV10-3 and TRBJ1-1; 8 positions agree with TRBD1. Germline lookup yields CDR1 ENHRY and CDR2 SYGVKD. V shed 9 bases and J 0 bases; nucleotides not matched to a gene: 3. The CDR3 is 13 residues long. The CDR3 DNA reads TGTGCCATTCGGACAGGGTTGAACACTGAAGCTTTCTTT. Encoded protein: CAIRTGLNTEAFF.

This clonotype was found many times. This rearrangement joins TRBV7-2 to TRBJ2-3; no clear D. This CDR3 region has 12 residues. Between the trimmed V and J ends, which lost 4 bases and 5 bases, there was a span of 7 bases. Per germline, CDR1 SGHTA and CDR2 FQGNSA. This CDR3 reads CASSSFRDTQYF. CDR3 nucleotide sequence: TGTGCCAGCAGCTCTTTTCGAGATACGCAGTATTTT.

The V and J genes are TRBV6-1 and TRBJ2-2, with D unresolved. The V gene lost 3 bases and the J gene lost 4 bases, with 6 bases spanning the gap. The CDR3 is 13 residues long. Germline-derived CDR1 and CDR2 are MNHNS and SASEGT. The CDR3 spells CASSEVPTGELFF. The CDR3 nucleotides are TGTGCCAGCAGTGAGGTTCCCACCGGGGAGCTGTTTTTT.

This chain links TRBV5-1 with TRBJ2-1; TRBD1 might be the D (5 bases). Between the trimmed V and J ends, which lost 4 bases and 6 bases, there was a span of 14 bases. The V gene's germline CDR1 is SGHRS and CDR2 YFSETQ. The CDR3 is 14 residues long. The CDR3 sequence is CASSNRPEVNEQFF. As DNA, the CDR3 is TGCGCCAGCAGCAACAGGCCAGAAGTCAATGAGCAGTTCTTC. Based on the CDR3 plus reference TRBV5-1 and TRBJ2-1, the full variable domain is KAGVTQTPRYLIKTRGQQVTLSCSPISGHRSVSWYQQTPGQGLQFLFEYFSETQRNKGNFPGRFSGRQFSNSRSEMNVSTLELGDSALYLCASSNRPEVNEQFFGPGTRLTVL.

This clonotype occurred a few times. The chain uses TRBV20-1 and TRBJ2-1, with D perhaps assigned TRBD1 or TRBD2 (5 bases each). Trimming stripped 2 bases from V and 6 bases from J, with 8 bases between. CDR1 is DFQATT and CDR2 is SNEGSKA in the germline V gene (reference sequence). There are 12 residues in the CDR3. CDR3 nucleotides: TGCAGTGCTAGAAGGGACGGCAATGAGCAGTTCTTC. It specifies CSARRDGNEQFF.

This clonotype came up a few times. The V and J genes are TRBV27 and TRBJ2-1, with D perhaps being TRBD1 or TRBD2 (5 bases each). Trimming removed 3 bases from V and 2 bases from J, with 8 bases in between. The germline V gene encodes CDR1 MNHEY and CDR2 SMNVEV (reference sequence). The CDR3 spans 14 residues. CDR3 sequence (DNA): TGTGCCAGCAGTTTTGAGGGGCCCTACAATGAGCAGTTCTTC. Its protein product is CASSFEGPYNEQFF.

This clonotype was seen at least ten times. The V and J genes are TRBV10-3 and TRBJ2-7, with TRBD1 matching 9 bases. The germline V gene has CDR1 ENHRY and CDR2 SYGVKD. After removal of 6 bases from V and 5 bases from J, the junction contained 8 bases not matched to a gene. The CDR3 covers 14 residues. CDR3 loop: CAIRDPGQGNEQYF. For the CDR3, the DNA is TGTGCCATCAGGGATCCGGGACAGGGTAACGAGCAGTACTTC.

This clonotype has only a few counts. This chain links TRBV12-5 with TRBJ2-1, with 9 positions matching TRBD2. CDR1 and CDR2 from the germline V gene are LGHNT and FRNRAP. The CDR3 spans 16 residues. The ends lost 1 base at V and 7 bases at J; junction bases unmatched: 8. This CDR3 is CASGLELAGGANEQFF. The CDR3 DNA sequence: TGTGCTAGTGGTTTGGAACTAGCGGGCGGTGCGAATGAGCAGTTCTTC.

The chain is built from TRBV20-1 and TRBJ2-7; 11 bases agree with TRBD1. J gave up 4 bases and V 5 bases, and 4 bases lay outside the gene matches. This CDR3 has 13 amino acids. Germline V gene lookup returns CDR1 DFQATT and CDR2 SNEGSKA (reference sequence). CDR3 loop: CSAPGQGAYEQYF. CDR3 in DNA: TGCAGTGCTCCCGGACAGGGGGCTTACGAGCAGTACTTC.